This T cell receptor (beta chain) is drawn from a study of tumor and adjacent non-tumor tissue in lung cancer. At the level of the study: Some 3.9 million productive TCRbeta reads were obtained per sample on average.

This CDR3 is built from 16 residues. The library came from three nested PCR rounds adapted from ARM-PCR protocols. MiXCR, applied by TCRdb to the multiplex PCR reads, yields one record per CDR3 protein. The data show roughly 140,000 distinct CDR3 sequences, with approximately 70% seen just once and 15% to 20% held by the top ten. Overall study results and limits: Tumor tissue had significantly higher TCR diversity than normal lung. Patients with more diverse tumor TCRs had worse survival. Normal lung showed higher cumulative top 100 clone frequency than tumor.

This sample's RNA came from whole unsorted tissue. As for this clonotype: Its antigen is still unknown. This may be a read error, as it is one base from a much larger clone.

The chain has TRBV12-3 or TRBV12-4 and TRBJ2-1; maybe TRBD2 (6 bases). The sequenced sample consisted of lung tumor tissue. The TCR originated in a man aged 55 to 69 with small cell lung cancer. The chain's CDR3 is CASSRTGGGAYSEQFF. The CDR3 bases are TGTGCCAGCAGTAGGACCGGAGGAGGGGCCTACAGTGAGCAGTTCTTC.